The 5 T cell receptor beta chains listed next were all sequenced from one sample in a study of blood T cell repertoires in COVID-19. Using immunoSEQ multiplex PCR, the repertoire was profiled, and TCRdb retains in-frame clones only, with some absent. The sample has roughly 260,000 clones; about 90% are singletons. The sequenced sample consisted of peripheral blood. These receptor sequences come from a person aged 18 to 30 with COVID-19, enrolled during active disease.

The chain recombines TRBV7-9 with TRBJ2-2; D gene uncertain. The length of the CDR3 is 13 residues. Germline V lookup: CDR1 SEHNR, CDR2 FQNEAQ (reference sequence). V dropped 1 base and J dropped 6 bases, with 6 bases sitting between them. The CDR3 DNA is TGTGCCAGCAGCTTAGTCGGAGCCGGGGAGCTGTTTTTT. Its translation: CASSLVGAGELFF. The variable domain in full, with the rest retrieved from reference TRBV7-9 and TRBJ2-2, is DTGVSQNPRHKITKRGQNVTFRCDPISEHNRLYWYRQTLGQGPEFLTYFQNEAQLEKSRLLSDRFSAERPKGSFSTLEIQRTEQGDSAMYLCASSLVGAGELFFGEGSRLTVL.

V and J are TRBV28 and TRBJ1-1, with 9 bases identical to TRBD1. Trimming at V came to 4 bases and at J to 4 bases, leaving 4 bases not matched to a gene. In germline, CDR1 is MDHEN, CDR2 SYDVKM. This CDR3 has 14 residues. This CDR3 is CASSYRGQFTEAFF. The CDR3 DNA reads TGTGCCAGCAGTTACAGGGGGCAATTCACTGAAGCTTTCTTT.

J is TRBJ1-4 and V is TRBV25-1, with 8 bases fitting TRBD1. There are 14 residues in the CDR3. V was pared by 10 bases and J by 5 bases, with 9 bases of the junction left unmatched. Germline-derived CDR1 and CDR2 are MGHDK and SYGVNS. CDR3 in DNA: TGTGCCACCTCCCTCCGGGACAGGAATGAAAAACTGTTTTTT. It specifies CATSLRDRNEKLFF.

J is TRBJ2-1 and V is TRBV24-1; maybe TRBD2 (7 bases). Germline V lookup: CDR1 KGHDR, CDR2 SFDVKD. The V end was cut by 7 bases, the J end by 8 bases, with 11 bases between. This CDR3 region has 12 residues. The CDR3 sequence is CATSRGGDEQFF. The CDR3 coding sequence is TGTGCCACCAGCCGAGGGGGGGATGAGCAGTTCTTC.

The gene calls are TRBV7-6 and TRBJ2-2; possibly TRBD1 for D (6 bases). This CDR3 comprises 15 residues. CDR1 is SGHVS, CDR2 FNYEAQ, per germline. Between the trimmed V and J ends, which lost 3 bases and 1 base, there was a span of 9 bases. This CDR3 reads CASSFWTENTGELFF. The CDR3 DNA is TGTGCCAGCAGCTTTTGGACAGAGAACACCGGGGAGCTGTTTTTT.